The clone carrying this TCR beta chain was detected only once. The sample originates from a study of blood T cells in healthy people across ages. The authors ran a second PCR of about 6 to 11 cycles using a sample-barcoded 5' primer and a J-beta primer mix. Each CDR3 protein is one row after TCRdb ran MiXCR on the 5' RACE reads. The repertoire includes about 1 million distinct CDR3 sequences, under 45% of them detected once, and about 19% sits in the top ten. V lost 5 bases and J lost 8; bases outside the gene matches: 11. Looked up from germline, CDR1 is SGHTA and CDR2 is FQGTGA. The CDR3 length is 17 residues.

Sequenced material: blood. V gene TRBV7-3 combines with J gene TRBJ2-2; 13 bases fit TRBD2. The TCR originated in a woman aged 60-70 years in good health. For the CDR3, the DNA is TGTGCCAGCAGCCCAAAAGGGACTAGCGGGATTAAGGGGGAGCTGTTTTTT. It specifies CASSPKGTSGIKGELFF.